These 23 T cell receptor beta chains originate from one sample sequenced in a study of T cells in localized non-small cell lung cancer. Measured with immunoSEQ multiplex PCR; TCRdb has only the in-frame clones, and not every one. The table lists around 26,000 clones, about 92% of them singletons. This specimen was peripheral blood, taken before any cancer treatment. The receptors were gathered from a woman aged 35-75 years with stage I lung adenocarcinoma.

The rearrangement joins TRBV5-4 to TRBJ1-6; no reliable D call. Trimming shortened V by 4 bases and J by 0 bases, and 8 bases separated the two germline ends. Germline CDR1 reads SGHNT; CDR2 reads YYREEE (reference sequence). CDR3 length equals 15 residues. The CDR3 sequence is CASSPASSYNSPLHF. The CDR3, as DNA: TGTGCCAGCAGCCCGGCCAGCTCCTATAATTCACCCCTCCACTTT.

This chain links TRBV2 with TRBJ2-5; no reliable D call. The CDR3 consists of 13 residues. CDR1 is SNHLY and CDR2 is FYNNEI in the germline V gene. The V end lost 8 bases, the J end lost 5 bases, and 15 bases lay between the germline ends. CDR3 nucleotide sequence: TGTGCCAGCCCCAACGATCAACAGGAGACCCAGTACTTC. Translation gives CASPNDQQETQYF.

The CDR3 here is CAISEGGQGFQPQHF. For the CDR3, the DNA is TGTGCCATCAGTGAGGGGGGACAGGGGTTTCAGCCCCAGCATTTT. The chain has TRBV10-3 and TRBJ1-5, with 10 bases identical to TRBD1. Trimming cost V 2 bases and J 6 bases; bases outside gene matches: 4. CDR1 and CDR2 (germline): ENHRY, SYGVKD. The CDR3 spans 15 residues.

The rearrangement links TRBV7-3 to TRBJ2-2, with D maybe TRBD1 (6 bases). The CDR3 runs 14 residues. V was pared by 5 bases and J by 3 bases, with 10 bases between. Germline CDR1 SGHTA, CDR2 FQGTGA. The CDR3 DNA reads TGTGCCAGCAGCATACAGGGCGACACCGGGGAGCTGTTTTTT. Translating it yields CASSIQGDTGELFF. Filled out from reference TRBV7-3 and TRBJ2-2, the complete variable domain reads GAGVSQTPSNKVTEKGKYVELRCDPISGHTALYWYRQSLGQGPEFLIYFQGTGAADDSGLPNDRFFAVRPEGSVSTLKIQRTERGDSAVYLCASSIQGDTGELFFGEGSRLTVL.

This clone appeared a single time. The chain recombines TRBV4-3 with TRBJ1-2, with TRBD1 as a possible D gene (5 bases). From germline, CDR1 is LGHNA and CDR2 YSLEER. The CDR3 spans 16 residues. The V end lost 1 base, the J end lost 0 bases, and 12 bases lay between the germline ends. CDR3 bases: TGCGCCAGCAGCCAAGGGCCCGGGACTTCTAACTATGGCTACACCTTC. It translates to CASSQGPGTSNYGYTF.

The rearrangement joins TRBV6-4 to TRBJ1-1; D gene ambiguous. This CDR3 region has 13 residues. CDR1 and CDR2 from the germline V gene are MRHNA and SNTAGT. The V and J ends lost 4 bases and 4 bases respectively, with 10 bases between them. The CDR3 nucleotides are TGTGCCAGCAGTGTAGAGGGTAGCACTGAAGCTTTCTTT. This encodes CASSVEGSTEAFF.

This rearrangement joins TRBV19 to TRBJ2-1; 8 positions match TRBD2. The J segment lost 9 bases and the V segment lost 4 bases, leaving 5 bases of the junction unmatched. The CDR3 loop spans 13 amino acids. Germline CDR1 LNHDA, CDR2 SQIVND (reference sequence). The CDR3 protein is CASSNPAGGEQFF. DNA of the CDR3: TGTGCCAGTAGTAATCCGGCGGGGGGTGAGCAGTTCTTC.

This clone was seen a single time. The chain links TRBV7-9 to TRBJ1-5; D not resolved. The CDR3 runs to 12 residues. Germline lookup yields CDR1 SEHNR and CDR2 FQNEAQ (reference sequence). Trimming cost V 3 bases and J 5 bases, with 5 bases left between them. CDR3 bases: TGTGCCAGCAGCTTGGGCGATCAGCCCCAGCATTTT. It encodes CASSLGDQPQHF.

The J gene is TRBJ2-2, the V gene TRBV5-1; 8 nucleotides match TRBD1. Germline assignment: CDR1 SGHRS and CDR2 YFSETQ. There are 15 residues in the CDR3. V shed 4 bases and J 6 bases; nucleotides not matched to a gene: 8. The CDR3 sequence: CASSADPRGPGELFF. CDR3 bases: TGCGCCAGCAGCGCGGACCCCAGGGGGCCCGGGGAGCTGTTTTTT.

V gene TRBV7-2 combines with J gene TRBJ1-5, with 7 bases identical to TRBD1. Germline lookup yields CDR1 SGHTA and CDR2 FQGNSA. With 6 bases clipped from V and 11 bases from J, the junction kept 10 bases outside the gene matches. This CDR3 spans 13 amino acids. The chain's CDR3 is CASSYDRANAQHF. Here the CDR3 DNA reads TGTGCCAGCAGTTACGACAGGGCAAATGCCCAGCATTTT.

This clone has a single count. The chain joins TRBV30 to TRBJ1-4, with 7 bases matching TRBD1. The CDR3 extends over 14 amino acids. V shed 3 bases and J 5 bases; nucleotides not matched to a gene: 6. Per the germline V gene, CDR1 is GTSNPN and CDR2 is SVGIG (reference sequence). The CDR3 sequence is CAWSPGTENEKLFF. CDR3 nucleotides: TGTGCCTGGAGCCCCGGGACAGAGAATGAAAAACTGTTTTTT.

CDR3 amino acids: CASSLRTSGINEQFF. CDR3 bases: TGTGCCAGCAGCTTAAGAACTAGCGGGATAAATGAGCAGTTCTTC. The V call is TRBV7-3, the J call TRBJ2-1, with 10 bases identical to TRBD2. The germline V gene encodes CDR1 SGHTA and CDR2 FQGTGA. The CDR3 consists of 15 residues. With 1 base clipped from V and 7 bases from J, the junction kept 4 bases outside the gene matches.

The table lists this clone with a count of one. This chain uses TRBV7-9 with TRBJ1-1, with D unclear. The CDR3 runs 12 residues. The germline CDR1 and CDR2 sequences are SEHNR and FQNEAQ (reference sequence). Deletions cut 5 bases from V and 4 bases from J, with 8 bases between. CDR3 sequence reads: CASSPDSTEAFF. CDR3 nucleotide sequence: TGTGCCAGCAGCCCGGACTCCACTGAAGCTTTCTTT.

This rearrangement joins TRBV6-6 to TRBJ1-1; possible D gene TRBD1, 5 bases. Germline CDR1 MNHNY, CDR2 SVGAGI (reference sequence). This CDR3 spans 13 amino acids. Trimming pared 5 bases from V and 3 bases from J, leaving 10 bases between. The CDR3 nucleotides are TGTGCCAGCAGTCTGAAACAGGACACTGAAGCTTTCTTT. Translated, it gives CASSLKQDTEAFF.

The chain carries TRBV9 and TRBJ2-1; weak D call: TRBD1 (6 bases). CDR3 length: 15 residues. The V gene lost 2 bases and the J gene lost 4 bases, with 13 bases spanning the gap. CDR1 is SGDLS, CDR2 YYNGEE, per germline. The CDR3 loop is CASSVYGDRYNEQFF. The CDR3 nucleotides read TGTGCCAGCAGCGTGTACGGAGACAGGTACAATGAGCAGTTCTTC. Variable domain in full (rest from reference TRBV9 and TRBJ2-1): DSGVTQTPKHLITATGQRVTLRCSPRSGDLSVYWYQQSLDQGLQFLIQYYNGEERAKGNILERFSAQQFPDLHSELNLSSLELGDSALYFCASSVYGDRYNEQFFGPGTRLTVL.

The CDR3 region has the DNA TGTGCCAGCAGCGGGTCGGCAGTCCATGGCTACACCTTC. It yields the protein CASSGSAVHGYTF. This chain uses TRBV5-4 with TRBJ1-2; D not certain. This CDR3 is built from 13 residues. Germline assignment: CDR1 SGHNT and CDR2 YYREEE (reference sequence). The ends were cut back, 4 bases at V and 6 bases at J, with 13 bases in the middle.

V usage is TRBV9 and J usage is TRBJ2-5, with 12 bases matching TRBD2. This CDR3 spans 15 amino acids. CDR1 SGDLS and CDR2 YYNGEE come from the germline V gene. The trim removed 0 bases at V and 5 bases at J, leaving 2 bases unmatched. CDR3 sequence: CASSVGGLAGETQYF. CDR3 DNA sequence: TGTGCCAGCAGCGTAGGGGGACTAGCGGGTGAGACCCAGTACTTC.

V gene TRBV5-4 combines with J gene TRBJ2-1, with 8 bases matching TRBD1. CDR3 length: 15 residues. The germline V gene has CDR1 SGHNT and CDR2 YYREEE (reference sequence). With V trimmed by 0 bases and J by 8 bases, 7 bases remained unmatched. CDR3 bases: TGTGCCAGCAGCTTGGATTCAGGGGGCGAAGATGAGCAGTTCTTC. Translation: CASSLDSGGEDEQFF.

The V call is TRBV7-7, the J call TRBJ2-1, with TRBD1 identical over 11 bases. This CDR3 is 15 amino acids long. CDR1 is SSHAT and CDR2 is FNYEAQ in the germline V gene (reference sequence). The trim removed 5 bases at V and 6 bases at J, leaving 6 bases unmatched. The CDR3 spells CASSPGQGATNEQFF. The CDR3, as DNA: TGTGCCAGCAGCCCCGGACAGGGGGCCACCAATGAGCAGTTCTTC.

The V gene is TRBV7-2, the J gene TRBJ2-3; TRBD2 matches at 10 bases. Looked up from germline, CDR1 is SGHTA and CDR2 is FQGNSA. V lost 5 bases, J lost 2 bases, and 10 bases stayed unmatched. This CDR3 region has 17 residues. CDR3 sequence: CASSDPILAGVTDTQYF. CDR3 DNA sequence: TGTGCCAGCAGCGACCCCATCCTAGCGGGAGTCACAGATACGCAGTATTTT. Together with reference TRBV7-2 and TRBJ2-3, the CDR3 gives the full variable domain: GAGVSQSPSNKVTEKGKDVELRCDPISGHTALYWYRQSLGQGLEFLIYFQGNSAPDKSGLPSDRFSAERTGGSVSTLTIQRTQQEDSAVYLCASSDPILAGVTDTQYFGPGTRLTVL.

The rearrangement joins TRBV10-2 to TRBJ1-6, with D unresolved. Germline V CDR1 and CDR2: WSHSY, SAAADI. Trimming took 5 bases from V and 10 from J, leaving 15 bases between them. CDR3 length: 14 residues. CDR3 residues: CASSSGQPGSPLHF. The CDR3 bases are TGCGCCAGCAGTAGTGGCCAACCCGGGTCACCCCTCCACTTT.

For the CDR3, the DNA is TGTGCCTTTATCCCACGGGAGTCATTCTACGAGCAGTACTTC. Translation gives CAFIPRESFYEQYF. The V call is TRBV30, the J call TRBJ2-7; TRBD2 might be the D (6 bases). The V gene lost 7 bases and the J gene lost 3 bases, with 19 bases spanning the gap. CDR1 is GTSNPN and CDR2 is SVGIG in the germline V gene (reference sequence). This CDR3 contains 14 residues.

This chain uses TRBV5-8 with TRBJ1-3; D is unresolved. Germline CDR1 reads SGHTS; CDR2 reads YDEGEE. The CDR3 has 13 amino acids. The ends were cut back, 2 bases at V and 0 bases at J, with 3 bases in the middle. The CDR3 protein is CASSFYSGNTIYF. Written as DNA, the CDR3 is TGTGCCAGCAGCTTCTACTCTGGAAACACCATATATTTT. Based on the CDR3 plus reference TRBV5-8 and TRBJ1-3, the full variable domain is EAGVTQSPTHLIKTRGQQATLRCSPISGHTSVYWYQQALGLGLQFLLWYDEGEERNRGNFPPRFSGRQFPNYSSELNVNALELEDSALYLCASSFYSGNTIYFGEGSWLTVV.